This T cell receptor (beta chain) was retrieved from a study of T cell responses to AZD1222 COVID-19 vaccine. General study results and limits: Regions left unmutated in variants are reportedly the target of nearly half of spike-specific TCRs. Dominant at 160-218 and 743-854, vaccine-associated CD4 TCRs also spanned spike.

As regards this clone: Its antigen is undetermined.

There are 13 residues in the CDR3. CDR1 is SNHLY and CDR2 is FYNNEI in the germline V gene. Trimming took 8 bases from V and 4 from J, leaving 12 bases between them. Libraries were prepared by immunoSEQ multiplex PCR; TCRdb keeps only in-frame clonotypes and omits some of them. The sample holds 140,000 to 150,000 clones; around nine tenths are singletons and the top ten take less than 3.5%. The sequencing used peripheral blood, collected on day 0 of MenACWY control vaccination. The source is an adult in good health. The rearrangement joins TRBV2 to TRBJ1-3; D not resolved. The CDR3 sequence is CASHSRPGNTIYF. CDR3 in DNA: TGTGCCAGCCACAGCCGGCCGGGAAACACCATATATTTT. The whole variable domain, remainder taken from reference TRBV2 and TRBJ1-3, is EPEVTQTPSHQVTQMGQEVILRCVPISNHLYFYWYRQILGQKVEFLVSFYNNEISEKSEIFDDQFSVERPDGSNFTLKIRSTKLEDSAMYFCASHSRPGNTIYFGEGSWLTVV.